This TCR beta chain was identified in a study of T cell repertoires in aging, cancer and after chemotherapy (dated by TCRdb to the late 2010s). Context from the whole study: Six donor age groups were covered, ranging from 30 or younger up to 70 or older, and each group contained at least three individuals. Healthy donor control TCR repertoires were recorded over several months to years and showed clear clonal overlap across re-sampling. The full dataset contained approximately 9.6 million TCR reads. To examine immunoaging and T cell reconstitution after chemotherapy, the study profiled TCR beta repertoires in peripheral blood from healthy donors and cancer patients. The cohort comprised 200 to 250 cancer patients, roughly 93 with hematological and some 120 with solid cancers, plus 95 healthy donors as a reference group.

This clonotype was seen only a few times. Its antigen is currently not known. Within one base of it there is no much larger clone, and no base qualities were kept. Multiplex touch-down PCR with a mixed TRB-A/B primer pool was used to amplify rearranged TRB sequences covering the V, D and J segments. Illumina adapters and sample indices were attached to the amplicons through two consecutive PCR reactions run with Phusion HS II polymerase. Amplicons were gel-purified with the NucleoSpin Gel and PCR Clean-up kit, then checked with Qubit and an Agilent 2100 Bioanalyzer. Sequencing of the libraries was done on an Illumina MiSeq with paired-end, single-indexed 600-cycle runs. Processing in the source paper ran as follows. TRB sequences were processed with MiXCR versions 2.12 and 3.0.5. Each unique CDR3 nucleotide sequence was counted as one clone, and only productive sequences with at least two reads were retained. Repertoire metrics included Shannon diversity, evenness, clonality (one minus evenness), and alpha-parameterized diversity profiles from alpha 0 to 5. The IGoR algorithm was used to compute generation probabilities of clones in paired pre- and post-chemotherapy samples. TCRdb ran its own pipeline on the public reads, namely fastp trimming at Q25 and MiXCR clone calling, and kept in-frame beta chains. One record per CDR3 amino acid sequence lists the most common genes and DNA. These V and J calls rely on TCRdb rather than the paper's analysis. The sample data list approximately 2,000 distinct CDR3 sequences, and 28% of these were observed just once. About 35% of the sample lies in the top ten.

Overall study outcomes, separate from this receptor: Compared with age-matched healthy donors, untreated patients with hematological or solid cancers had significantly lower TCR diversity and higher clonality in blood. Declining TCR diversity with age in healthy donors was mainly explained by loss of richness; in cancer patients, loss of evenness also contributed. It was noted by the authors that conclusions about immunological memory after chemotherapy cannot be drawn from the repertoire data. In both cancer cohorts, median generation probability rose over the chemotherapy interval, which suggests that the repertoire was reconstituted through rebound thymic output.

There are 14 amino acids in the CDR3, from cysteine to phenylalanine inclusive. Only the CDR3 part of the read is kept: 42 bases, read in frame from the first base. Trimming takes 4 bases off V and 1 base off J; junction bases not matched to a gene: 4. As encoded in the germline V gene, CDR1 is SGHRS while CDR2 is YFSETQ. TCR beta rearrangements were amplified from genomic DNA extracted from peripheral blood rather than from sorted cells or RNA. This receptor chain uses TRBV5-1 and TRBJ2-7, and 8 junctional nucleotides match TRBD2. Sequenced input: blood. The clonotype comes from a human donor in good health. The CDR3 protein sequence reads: CASSPSSGSYEQYF. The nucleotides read TGCGCCAGCAGCCCATCTAGCGGGTCCTACGAGCAGTACTTC.